This T cell receptor (beta chain) was captured by sequencing in a study of OX40 agonist ivuxolimab in advanced cancers. Study findings and constraints: Those patients achieving a partial response at 0.1-3.0 mg/kg showed among the lowest clonal expansion.

This CDR3 spans 11 amino acids. The ends were cut back, 4 bases at V and 6 bases at J, with 9 bases in the middle. CDR1 is DFQATT, CDR2 SNEGSKA, per germline (reference sequence). This table comes from immunoSEQ multiplex PCR, and its TCRdb copy is limited to in-frame clones, with some not included. The profile shows some 87,000 clones, around nine tenths of them singletons. A remark on this clone: The antigen is not known.

The source was CD4+ or CD8+ T cells sorted from blood, collected in a trial of the OX40 agonist ivuxolimab. This TCR was recovered from an adult with an advanced solid tumor such as melanoma, head and neck, liver or kidney cancer. The rearrangement joins TRBV20-1 to TRBJ1-1; D ambiguous. CDR3 DNA sequence: TGCAGTGCTACAAGACACCCTGAAGCTTTCTTT. Translation gives CSATRHPEAFF.